The rows below give T cell receptor beta chains drawn from one sample of a study of CD8 T cells in Susac syndrome. From the immunoSEQ multiplex PCR reads, TCRdb called clonotypes with MiXCR, one entry per CDR3 protein. The sample records a few hundred thousand distinct CDR3 sequences, about 93% being singletons. Sequencing was done on a sample of CD8+ T cells from PBMCs. These receptors were taken from a human donor with multiple sclerosis. Each CDR3 is given with its conserved first and last residue. Expanded clones get a size class; other rows say once, few or many, or leave the size out.

J	V	size	CDR3
TRBJ2-7	TRBV10-2	-	CASSEAQPYEQYF
TRBJ2-1	TRBV10-3	-	CAISEPRTGPNEQFF
TRBJ2-1	TRBV10-3	once	CATRAPDSGRAYNEQFF
TRBJ1-1	TRBV5-1	-	CASSFSWTGGTEAFF
TRBJ2-7	TRBV5-1	-	CASSLSSPGEQYF
TRBJ2-3	TRBV3-1	-	CASGEATQYF
TRBJ2-5	TRBV27	-	CASSFWGTETQYF
TRBJ2-2	TRBV9	-	CASSVRRTGTNTGELFF
TRBJ2-5	TRBV27	-	CASSRNRDSQKETQYF
TRBJ2-5	TRBV6-1	-	CASSLAEGGETRETQYF
TRBJ1-2	TRBV4-2	-	CASSQGTGDGGYTF
TRBJ2-1	TRBV7-9	-	CASSSTSGRDNEQFF
TRBJ1-2	TRBV9	-	CAGSPSPLANYGYTF
TRBJ2-1	TRBV5-6	-	CASSPGTSGAYNEQFF
TRBJ1-5	TRBV7-9	-	CASSPVGNSNQPQLF
TRBJ2-7	TRBV20-1	-	CSAEFLTGTGHYEQYF
TRBJ1-5	TRBV6-1	-	CASGDGQPQHF
TRBJ1-1	TRBV29-1	-	CSASDGVNTEAFF
TRBJ2-3	TRBV30	-	CAWSEGRGTQYF
TRBJ2-3	TRBV5-6	-	CASSHSGLTDTQYF
TRBJ2-7	TRBV3-1	-	CASSQYRDSSYEQYF
TRBJ1-2	TRBV7-9	-	CASRSARHADGYTF
TRBJ2-1	TRBV19	-	CASSIGSGSSYNEQFF
TRBJ2-7	TRBV9	-	CASSSGLGGEQYF
TRBJ1-1	TRBV19	-	CASYGGRGEAFF
TRBJ1-3	TRBV2	-	CASSERVRGRDTIYF
TRBJ2-7	TRBV7-8	-	CASSIGFSYEQYF
TRBJ1-6	TRBV2	-	CASTGTGGSPLHF
TRBJ2-5	TRBV2	-	CASSATEQGPPGVAQYF
TRBJ1-1	TRBV14	-	CASSQVGQANTEAFF
TRBJ1-1	TRBV6-2/TRBV6-3	-	CASRIQGHNTEAFF
TRBJ1-2	TRBV6-1	-	CASPRSSGQGRFKYVYTF
TRBJ1-5	TRBV19	-	CASSIQAGNLDQPQHF
TRBJ2-3	TRBV4-2	-	CASKGREGPHDTQYF
TRBJ2-7	TRBV19	-	CASSIGGGIGQYF
TRBJ2-3	TRBV29-1	-	CSVEGVAADTQYF